This entry lists 14 T cell receptor beta chains sequenced from one sample in a study of response to subunit inactivated influenza vaccine. TCRdb itself ran the RT-PCR reads through MiXCR, one entry per CDR3 protein. The sample has more than 200,000 distinct CDR3 sequences, more than 10% seen once. The source was non-naive T cells sorted from PBMCs, collected roughly 15 days before vaccination. These receptors were obtained from a man aged 50 to 59 who received an inactivated influenza vaccine.

This chain joins TRBV20-1 and TRBJ2-1; the match to TRBD2 covers 11 bases. Germline-derived CDR1 and CDR2 are DFQATT and SNEGSKA (reference sequence). This CDR3 is built from 17 residues. V trimming: 0 bases; J trimming: 4 bases; junction bases outside the gene matches: 8. CDR3 residues: CSARDPSGGQSYNEQFF. As DNA, the CDR3 is TGCAGTGCTAGAGACCCTAGCGGGGGGCAAAGTTACAATGAGCAGTTCTTC.

This clonotype was recorded at least ten times. The J gene is TRBJ1-2, the V gene TRBV29-1; the D is unclear. V was pared by 5 bases and J by 6 bases, with 10 bases between. Germline CDR1 SQVTM, CDR2 ANQGSEA. This CDR3 spans 11 amino acids. DNA of the CDR3: TGCAGCGTTTCAGGTGTTAATGGCTACACCTTC. This sequence encodes CSVSGVNGYTF.

This clonotype has a count of ten or more. This sequence joins TRBV5-1 and TRBJ2-1; D may be TRBD2 (5 bases). CDR1 and CDR2 from the germline V gene are SGHRS and YFSETQ. The CDR3 spans 15 residues. V lost 0 bases and J lost 6, with 13 bases in between. CDR3 protein: CASSLGTPQSNEQFF. CDR3 coding DNA: TGCGCCAGCAGCTTGGGGACTCCGCAGTCCAATGAGCAGTTCTTC.

The chain has TRBV6-1 and TRBJ2-7; D gene ambiguous. This CDR3 region has 13 residues. Germline V gives CDR1 MNHNS, CDR2 SASEGT. The V gene lost 2 bases and the J gene lost 0 bases, with 5 bases spanning the gap. The CDR3 region is CASSETDSYEQYF. The CDR3 DNA is TGTGCCAGCAGTGAAACAGACTCCTACGAGCAGTACTTC.

The sample holds many counts of this clonotype. The chain recombines TRBV6-2 or TRBV6-3 with TRBJ2-1; TRBD1 matches at 7 bases. The CDR3 loop spans 15 amino acids. Germline CDR1 and CDR2: MNHEY and SVGEGT. The J segment lost 2 bases and the V segment lost 7 bases, leaving 8 bases of the junction unmatched. In nucleotides, the CDR3 is TGTGCCAGCAAAGAAAGACAGGGAACCTACAATGAGCAGTTCTTC. This translates into CASKERQGTYNEQFF.

This clonotype has at least ten counts. J is TRBJ2-2 and V is TRBV5-5; TRBD1 agrees at 7 bases. The V segment lost 3 bases and the J segment 0 bases; nucleotides outside the gene matches: 5. Germline lookup yields CDR1 SGHKS and CDR2 YYEKEE (reference sequence). There are 16 residues in the CDR3. The CDR3 DNA sequence: TGTGCCAGCAGCTGGGAAGGACAGGCGAACACCGGGGAGCTGTTTTTT. Its protein product is CASSWEGQANTGELFF.

This clonotype has at least ten counts. The V gene is TRBV28, the J gene TRBJ2-5; D remains unclear. The CDR3 sequence is 14 residues long. The V end was cut by 4 bases, the J end by 4 bases, with 13 bases between. Germline CDR1 is MDHEN and CDR2 is SYDVKM. The CDR3 sequence: CASSSPPVLETQYF. The CDR3 DNA reads as TGTGCCAGCAGTTCCCCGCCCGTTCTAGAGACCCAGTACTTC.

This clonotype was counted a few times. The J gene is TRBJ2-5, the V gene TRBV10-2; TRBD2 agrees at 8 bases. The ends lost 2 bases at V and 7 bases at J; junction bases unmatched: 9. The CDR3 contains 15 residues. CDR1 WSHSY and CDR2 SAAADI come from the germline V gene. The CDR3 DNA sequence: TGCGCCAGCAGTGAGCTCATTTCTGCGGGGGGGACCCAGTACTTC. This translates into CASSELISAGGTQYF.

This clonotype has more than one count but fewer than ten. The V and J genes are TRBV28 and TRBJ2-1, with D possibly TRBD2 on 7 matching bases. V was trimmed by 6 bases and J by 10 bases, leaving 22 bases between them. The germline V gene encodes CDR1 MDHEN and CDR2 SYDVKM. The CDR3 sequence is 15 residues long. CDR3 in DNA: TGTGCCAGCAGGCTGGCCTCCGCGGGGGCGGGGGAGCAGTTCTTC. This translates into CASRLASAGAGEQFF.

This clonotype came up a few times. V is TRBV5-1 and J is TRBJ2-3; D not resolved. The CDR3 loop spans 15 amino acids. Between the trimmed V and J ends, which lost 0 bases and 2 bases, there was a span of 10 bases. The germline V gene has CDR1 SGHRS and CDR2 YFSETQ. CDR3 coding DNA: TGCGCCAGCAGCTTGGGGGTGGCCTTCACAGATACGCAGTATTTT. It encodes CASSLGVAFTDTQYF.

This clonotype was observed a handful of times. This chain joins TRBV6-1 and TRBJ2-5; possibly TRBD1 or TRBD2 for D (6 bases each). V was clipped by 2 bases and J by 7 bases, with 23 bases between them. The CDR3 has 17 residues. Germline lookup yields CDR1 MNHNS and CDR2 SASEGT. CDR3 region: CASSERGAGSFFGTQYF. CDR3 nucleotide sequence: TGTGCCAGCAGTGAAAGGGGGGCTGGCAGTTTCTTCGGGACCCAGTACTTC.

The chain recombines TRBV6-5 with TRBJ1-3, with 7 bases aligning to TRBD1. The CDR3 runs 19 residues. Germline V gene sequence: CDR1 MNHEY, CDR2 SVGAGI. The V segment lost 0 bases and the J segment 3 bases; nucleotides outside the gene matches: 14. This CDR3 reads CASSYSTDWYRGVGNTIYF. The CDR3 DNA is TGTGCCAGCAGTTACTCGACTGATTGGTACAGGGGAGTTGGAAACACCATATATTTT.

The chain couples TRBV7-2 to TRBJ2-2; 8 bases are shared with TRBD2. The CDR3 has 15 amino acids. Trimming at V came to 7 bases and at J to 0 bases, leaving 4 bases not matched to a gene. Germline assignment: CDR1 SGHTA and CDR2 FQGNSA. CDR3 sequence (DNA): TGTGCCAGCACCTTTAGCGGGACGAACACCGGGGAGCTGTTTTTT. The encoded protein is CASTFSGTNTGELFF. The full variable domain, completed using reference TRBV7-2 and TRBJ2-2, is GAGVSQSPSNKVTEKGKDVELRCDPISGHTALYWYRQSLGQGLEFLIYFQGNSAPDKSGLPSDRFSAERTGGSVSTLTIQRTQQEDSAVYLCASTFSGTNTGELFFGEGSRLTVL.

This clonotype was seen a handful of times. The CDR3 loop is CSARGQGLGKNIQYF. The DNA for the CDR3 is TGCAGTGCTAGAGGACAGGGGTTGGGCAAAAACATTCAGTACTTC. V is TRBV20-1 and J is TRBJ2-4, with TRBD1 matching over 8 bases. This CDR3 comprises 15 residues. The V gene's germline CDR1 is DFQATT and CDR2 SNEGSKA (reference sequence). J gave up 3 bases and V 1 base, and 5 bases lay outside the gene matches.